The next 31 T cell receptor beta chains were all read from a single sample in a study of blood T cell repertoires in COVID-19. Generated by immunoSEQ multiplex PCR, the TCRdb table keeps only in-frame clones and is missing some. This table has 200,000 to 250,000 clones, 82% appearing once. The source material was peripheral blood. These TCRs come from an older woman with COVID-19, enrolled during active disease.

V and J are TRBV28 and TRBJ1-5; TRBD1 matches at 9 bases. This CDR3 contains 14 residues. V gave up 6 bases and J gave up 4 bases; unmatched junction bases: 4. Germline V gene data show CDR1 as MDHEN and CDR2 as SYDVKM. The CDR3 loop reads CASRTGTGNQPQHF. In DNA, the CDR3 is TGTGCCAGCAGAACCGGGACAGGGAATCAGCCCCAGCATTTT.

A single count supports this clone. V and J are TRBV28 and TRBJ2-5; 8 bases map to TRBD2. The junction had 8 bases not matched to a gene; V was cut back by 10 bases and J by 4 bases. CDR3 length: 13 amino acids. From germline, CDR1 is MDHEN and CDR2 SYDVKM. The CDR3 DNA reads as TGTGCCACCTCGCCAGCGGGAGTAGAGACCCAGTACTTC. This translates into CATSPAGVETQYF.

V usage is TRBV30 and J usage is TRBJ1-5; the D is unclear. The CDR3 covers 14 residues. V was shortened by 2 bases and J by 6 bases, with 14 bases between the two germline ends. The germline V gene has CDR1 GTSNPN and CDR2 SVGIG (reference sequence). CDR3 sequence: CAWSYGVLGQPQHF. The CDR3 DNA is TGTGCCTGGAGTTACGGGGTGTTGGGTCAGCCCCAGCATTTT.

This clone was counted once. The chain employs TRBV10-3 and TRBJ2-5; 15 bases are shared with TRBD2. Per germline, CDR1 ENHRY and CDR2 SYGVKD. V trimming: 0 bases; J trimming: 5 bases; junction bases outside the gene matches: 7. The CDR3 contains 18 residues. DNA of the CDR3: TGTGCCATCAGTGAGTCCGCGGGACTAGCGGGAGGAGGCGAGACCCAGTACTTC. This translates into CAISESAGLAGGGETQYF.

The chain links TRBV5-6 to TRBJ1-4; 9 bases agree with TRBD1. V lost 1 base, J lost 8 bases, and 3 bases stayed unmatched. The CDR3 sequence is 14 residues long. Germline V CDR1 and CDR2: SGHDT, YYEEEE. CDR3 in DNA: TGTGCCAGCAGCTTGAACAGGGGGCGGGAAAAACTGTTTTTT. It translates to CASSLNRGREKLFF. Full variable domain (remainder filled in from reference TRBV5-6 and TRBJ1-4): DAGVTQSPTHLIKTRGQQVTLRCSPKSGHDTVSWYQQALGQGPQFIFQYYEEEERQRGNFPDRFSGHQFPNYSSELNVNALLLGDSALYLCASSLNRGREKLFFGSGTQLSVL.

This chain joins TRBV6-5 and TRBJ2-4; the match to TRBD1 covers 7 bases. Germline-derived CDR1 and CDR2 are MNHEY and SVGAGI. This CDR3 is built from 13 residues. V shed 5 bases, J shed 8 bases, and the junction held 6 bases outside the gene matches. In DNA, the CDR3 is TGTGCCAGCAGTATTACAACAGGGGACATTCAGTACTTC. Protein product: CASSITTGDIQYF.

This clone was counted once. The rearrangement joins TRBV7-3 to TRBJ1-2; tentatively, D is TRBD1 (5 bases). CDR1 and CDR2 (germline): SGHTA, FQGTGA. With 5 bases removed from V and 4 bases from J, the gap between germline ends came to 11 bases. This CDR3 contains 13 residues. CDR3 amino acids: CASSTQGGYGYTF. CDR3 bases: TGTGCCAGCAGCACCCAGGGAGGCTATGGCTACACCTTC.

This rearrangement joins TRBV5-1 to TRBJ1-1; 7 bases line up with TRBD1. V lost 0 bases, J lost 2 bases, and 4 bases stayed unmatched. CDR1 is SGHRS and CDR2 is YFSETQ in the germline V gene. The CDR3 sequence is 15 residues long. The CDR3, as DNA: TGCGCCAGCAGCTTGGAGGGGGCGCGAAACACTGAAGCTTTCTTT. It specifies CASSLEGARNTEAFF. Looking up the rest from reference TRBV5-1 and TRBJ1-1 gives the full variable domain: KAGVTQTPRYLIKTRGQQVTLSCSPISGHRSVSWYQQTPGQGLQFLFEYFSETQRNKGNFPGRFSGRQFSNSRSEMNVSTLELGDSALYLCASSLEGARNTEAFFGQGTRLTVV.

Only one count was recorded for this clone. The chain uses TRBV20-1 and TRBJ1-5; 7 positions match TRBD1. The CDR3 totals 14 residues. Germline V gives CDR1 DFQATT, CDR2 SNEGSKA (reference sequence). The trim removed 3 bases at V and 9 bases at J, leaving 11 bases unmatched. CDR3 in amino acids: CSASLGGGEGPQHF. The CDR3, as DNA: TGCAGTGCTAGTCTAGGAGGGGGCGAAGGGCCCCAGCATTTT.

The V gene is TRBV9, the J gene TRBJ1-3, with 7 bases lining up with TRBD1. Germline CDR1 is SGDLS and CDR2 is YYNGEE. This CDR3 has 15 residues. V lost 0 bases to trimming and J lost 4 bases; unmatched junction nucleotides: 4. The CDR3 loop is CASSVGGQRGNTIYF. The CDR3 bases are TGTGCCAGCAGCGTAGGGGGACAGCGAGGAAACACCATATATTTT. Full variable domain (outside the CDR3, taken from reference TRBV9 and TRBJ1-3): DSGVTQTPKHLITATGQRVTLRCSPRSGDLSVYWYQQSLDQGLQFLIQYYNGEERAKGNILERFSAQQFPDLHSELNLSSLELGDSALYFCASSVGGQRGNTIYFGEGSWLTVV.

The chain joins TRBV18 to TRBJ1-5; possible D gene TRBD1, 5 bases. V lost 3 bases and J 2 bases, leaving 8 bases between the germline ends. The CDR3 has 14 amino acids. Looked up from germline, CDR1 is KGHSH and CDR2 is LQKENI. In DNA, the CDR3 is TGTGCCAGCTCACCGGGGGGAGGCAATCAGCCCCAGCATTTT. It yields the protein CASSPGGGNQPQHF.

On this clone itself: The same CDR3 can be traced to other DNA sequences in this sample. The rearrangement uses TRBV5-1 and TRBJ2-1; possibly TRBD2 for D (6 bases). Germline loops: CDR1 SGHRS, CDR2 YFSETQ. The CDR3 extends over 14 amino acids. V lost 0 bases to trimming and J lost 4 bases, with 8 bases between them. CDR3 residues: CASSLAGEYNEQFF. The CDR3 bases are TGCGCCAGCAGCTTGGCGGGGGAGTACAATGAGCAGTTCTTC.

The genes are TRBV5-1 and TRBJ1-2; D is possibly TRBD1 (6 bases). The CDR3 contains 14 residues. CDR1 and CDR2 from the germline V gene are SGHRS and YFSETQ. V was pared by 3 bases and J by 3 bases, with 12 bases between. The CDR3 loop is CASSSQGSDYGYTF. The DNA of the CDR3 is TGCGCCAGCAGCTCACAGGGATCCGACTATGGCTACACCTTC.

The chain combines TRBV5-6 with TRBJ2-1; no reliable D call. The CDR3 extends over 15 amino acids. CDR1 is SGHDT and CDR2 is YYEEEE in the germline V gene. Between the trimmed V and J ends, which lost 3 bases and 0 bases, there was a span of 10 bases. The CDR3 sequence is CASSSPTSSYNEQFF. The CDR3 nucleotides read TGTGCCAGCAGCTCGCCGACAAGCTCCTACAATGAGCAGTTCTTC.

This chain uses TRBV6-5 with TRBJ1-1; no reliable D call. Trimming took off 5 bases at V and 6 bases at J, with 13 bases between the two ends. The CDR3 totals 13 residues. The germline V gene has CDR1 MNHEY and CDR2 SVGAGI. The CDR3 DNA reads TGTGCCAGCAGTCCGGGGAGTTCCCCTGAAGCTTTCTTT. Its translation: CASSPGSSPEAFF.

The chain uses TRBV5-1 and TRBJ2-1; TRBD2 matches 7 bases. V shed 2 bases, J shed 9 bases, and the junction held 17 bases outside the gene matches. This CDR3 is built from 17 residues. Germline V gene lookup returns CDR1 SGHRS and CDR2 YFSETQ. In DNA, the CDR3 is TGCGCCAGCAGCTTTTACGGGACTAACTCAAGGGGCGGTGAGCAGTTCTTC. Its translation: CASSFYGTNSRGGEQFF.

This clone has just a few counts. CDR3 in DNA: TGTGCCAGCAGTTCGGGACAGGGGCAATGGTACGAGCAGTACTTC. Its protein product is CASSSGQGQWYEQYF. The chain carries TRBV6-2 or TRBV6-3 and TRBJ2-7; 10 bases agree with TRBD1. The junction had 7 bases not matched to a gene; V was cut back by 4 bases and J by 4 bases. Germline CDR1 reads MNHEY; CDR2 reads SVGEGT. The CDR3 contains 15 residues.

The chain combines TRBV5-6 with TRBJ2-3; D not resolved. This CDR3 has 13 amino acids. Germline CDR1 reads SGHDT; CDR2 reads YYEEEE. The V and J ends lost 3 bases and 6 bases respectively, with 11 bases between them. CDR3 sequence reads: CASSSSLSDTQYF. The CDR3 nucleotides read TGTGCCAGCAGCTCGTCCCTGTCCGATACGCAGTATTTT.

This chain joins TRBV5-6 and TRBJ2-6, with a weak D call TRBD1 (5 bases). CDR3 length: 16 residues. The germline V gene encodes CDR1 SGHDT and CDR2 YYEEEE. The V end was cut by 2 bases, the J end by 0 bases, with 9 bases between. The CDR3: CASSLGHNSGANVLTF. CDR3 coding DNA: TGTGCCAGCAGCTTAGGACACAACTCTGGGGCCAACGTCCTGACTTTC.

The rearrangement links TRBV5-5 to TRBJ2-1, with D tentatively TRBD2 (7 bases). CDR3 length: 16 residues. CDR1 and CDR2 from the germline V gene are SGHKS and YYEKEE (reference sequence). Between the trimmed V and J ends, which lost 4 bases and 1 base, there was a span of 15 bases. The CDR3 DNA follows: TGTGCCAGCAGCAACAAGGGGGGGTATTCCTACAATGAGCAGTTCTTC. Its protein product is CASSNKGGYSYNEQFF.

This clone has just a few counts. The genes are TRBV24-1 and TRBJ2-1; a possible D gene is TRBD2 (6 bases). Per the germline V gene, CDR1 is KGHDR and CDR2 is SFDVKD. The CDR3 length is 15 residues. Trimming took off 4 bases at V and 7 bases at J, with 16 bases between the two ends. CDR3 in DNA: TGTGCCACCAGTGAAGGTGGAGAGGGGAGGAATGAGCAGTTCTTC. This translates into CATSEGGEGRNEQFF.

The rearrangement uses TRBV7-3 and TRBJ2-1, with D tentatively TRBD2 (5 bases). V gave up 5 bases and J gave up 6 bases, with 14 bases separating them. The CDR3 is made up of 14 amino acids. From germline, CDR1 is SGHTA and CDR2 FQGTGA. CDR3 nucleotide sequence: TGTGCCAGCAGCCCCTGGGCGGGCCCCAATGAGCAGTTCTTC. Translating it yields CASSPWAGPNEQFF.

Many counts were recorded for this clone. This rearrangement joins TRBV5-1 to TRBJ1-4; possibly TRBD1 for D (5 bases). V lost 0 bases and J 11 bases, leaving 14 bases between the germline ends. The CDR3 contains 14 residues. Germline lookup yields CDR1 SGHRS and CDR2 YFSETQ. CDR3 residues: CASSLGQGMNKLFF. CDR3 DNA sequence: TGCGCCAGCAGCTTGGGGCAGGGTATGAACAAACTGTTTTTT. The variable domain in full, completed from reference TRBV5-1 and TRBJ1-4, reads KAGVTQTPRYLIKTRGQQVTLSCSPISGHRSVSWYQQTPGQGLQFLFEYFSETQRNKGNFPGRFSGRQFSNSRSEMNVSTLELGDSALYLCASSLGQGMNKLFFGSGTQLSVL.

V usage is TRBV5-4 and J usage is TRBJ2-1; D perhaps matches TRBD1 (6 bases). The CDR3 totals 13 residues. Germline values: CDR1 SGHNT, CDR2 YYREEE (reference sequence). Trimming left V 4 bases short and J 4 bases short, with 9 bases between. CDR3 nucleotide sequence: TGTGCCAGCAGCCCTACAGGGTACAATGAGCAGTTCTTC. Its translation is CASSPTGYNEQFF.

This clone was detected only a few times. Here the CDR3 omits its conserved ending phenylalanine or tryptophan, so a read error is the likely source. It is unclear where the CDR3 begins or ends on the DNA, so no DNA is shown, and the CDR3 is as TCRdb lists it. This chain uses TRBV24-1 with TRBJ1-2. Germline V gives CDR1 KGHDR, CDR2 SFDVKD. The CDR3 numbers 10 amino acids, ends counted. CDR3 sequence: CATSDLLSSV.

The gene calls are TRBV30 and TRBJ1-6, with D perhaps TRBD1 (5 bases). V lost 1 base to trimming and J lost 5 bases, with 12 bases between them. The V gene's germline CDR1 is GTSNPN and CDR2 SVGIG (reference sequence). The CDR3 covers 15 residues. CDR3: CAWSGTTAHNSPLHF. The CDR3 bases are TGTGCCTGGAGTGGAACGACAGCTCATAATTCACCCCTCCACTTT.

The chain carries TRBV28 and TRBJ1-4; TRBD1 matches at 7 bases. Germline V lookup: CDR1 MDHEN, CDR2 SYDVKM. The V gene end was trimmed by 9 bases and the J gene end by 2 bases; junction bases not matched to a gene: 6. The CDR3 totals 14 residues. CDR3 loop: CASGTVLTNEKLFF. CDR3 in DNA: TGTGCCAGTGGGACAGTACTTACTAATGAAAAACTGTTTTTT.

The J gene is TRBJ1-2, the V gene TRBV30; D remains unclear. CDR3 length: 13 residues. V lost 8 bases and J 5 bases, leaving 18 bases between the germline ends. The germline V gene encodes CDR1 GTSNPN and CDR2 SVGIG (reference sequence). CDR3 residues: CAQAYDILYGYTF. As DNA, the CDR3 is TGTGCCCAGGCGTATGATATCCTATATGGCTACACCTTC.

The V gene is TRBV24-1, the J gene TRBJ1-2; 7 bases line up with TRBD1. The length of the CDR3 is 12 residues. Unmatched junction bases numbered 5, after V lost 6 bases and J lost 8 bases. Germline assignment: CDR1 KGHDR and CDR2 SFDVKD. The CDR3 coding sequence is TGTGCCACCAGTAGACAGGGACAGGGCTACACCTTC. Amino acids: CATSRQGQGYTF.

The chain employs TRBV14 and TRBJ1-6, with TRBD1 identical over 8 bases. The CDR3 extends over 16 amino acids. CDR1 is SGHDN, CDR2 FVKESK, per germline. With V trimmed by 0 bases and J by 8 bases, 6 bases remained unmatched. The CDR3 sequence is CASSQDLGQVYSPLHF. Here the CDR3 DNA reads TGTGCCAGCAGCCAAGATCTGGGACAGGTTTATTCACCCCTCCACTTT.

This chain connects TRBV19 to TRBJ1-5; 7 bases fit TRBD1. J lost 2 bases, V lost 7 bases, and 5 bases had no gene match. This CDR3 contains 14 residues. The germline CDR1 and CDR2 sequences are LNHDA and SQIVND (reference sequence). The CDR3 nucleotides are TGTGCCAGTACCACCGGACAGGGCAATCAGCCCCAGCATTTT. Its protein is CASTTGQGNQPQHF. The full variable domain, completed using reference TRBV19 and TRBJ1-5, is DGGITQSPKYLFRKEGQNVTLSCEQNLNHDAMYWYRQDPGQGLRLIYYSQIVNDFQKGDIAEGYSVSREKKESFPLTVTSAQKNPTAFYLCASTTGQGNQPQHFGDGTRLSIL.